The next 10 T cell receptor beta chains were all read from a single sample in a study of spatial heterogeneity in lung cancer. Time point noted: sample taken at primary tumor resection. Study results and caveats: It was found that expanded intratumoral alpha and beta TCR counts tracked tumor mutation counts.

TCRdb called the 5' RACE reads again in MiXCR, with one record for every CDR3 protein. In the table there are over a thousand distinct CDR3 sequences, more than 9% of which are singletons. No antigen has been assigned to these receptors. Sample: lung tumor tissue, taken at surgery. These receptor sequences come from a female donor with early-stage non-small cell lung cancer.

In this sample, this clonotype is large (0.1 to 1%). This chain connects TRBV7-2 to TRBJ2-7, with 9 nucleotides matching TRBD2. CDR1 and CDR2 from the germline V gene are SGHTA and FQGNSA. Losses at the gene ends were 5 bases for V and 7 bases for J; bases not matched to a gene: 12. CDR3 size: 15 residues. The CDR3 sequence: CASSRGASGTREQYF. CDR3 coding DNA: TGTGCCAGCAGCAGAGGCGCTAGCGGGACTAGGGAGCAGTACTTC.

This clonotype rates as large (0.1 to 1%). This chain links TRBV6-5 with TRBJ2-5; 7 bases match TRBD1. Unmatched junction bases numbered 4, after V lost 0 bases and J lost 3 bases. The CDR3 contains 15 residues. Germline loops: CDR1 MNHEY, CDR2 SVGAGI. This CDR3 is CASSYSVGTEETQYF. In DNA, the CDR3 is TGTGCCAGCAGTTACTCGGTCGGGACAGAAGAGACCCAGTACTTC.

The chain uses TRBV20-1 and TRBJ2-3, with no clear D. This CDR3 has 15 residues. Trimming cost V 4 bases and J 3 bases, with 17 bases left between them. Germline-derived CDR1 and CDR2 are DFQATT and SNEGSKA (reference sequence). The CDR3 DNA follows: TGCAGTGCTAACCAAGGATTGGGGATAACAGATACGCAGTATTTT. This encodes CSANQGLGITDTQYF.

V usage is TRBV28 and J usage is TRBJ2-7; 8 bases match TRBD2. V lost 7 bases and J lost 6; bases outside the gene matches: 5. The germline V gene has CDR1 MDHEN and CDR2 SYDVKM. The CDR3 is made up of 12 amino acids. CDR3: CASNSGDPEQYF. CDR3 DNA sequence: TGTGCCAGCAATAGCGGGGACCCCGAGCAGTACTTC. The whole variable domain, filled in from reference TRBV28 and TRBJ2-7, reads DVKVTQSSRYLVKRTGEKVFLECVQDMDHENMFWYRQDPGLGLRLIYFSYDVKMKEKGDIPEGYSVSREKKERFSLILESASTNQTSMYLCASNSGDPEQYFGPGTRLTVT.

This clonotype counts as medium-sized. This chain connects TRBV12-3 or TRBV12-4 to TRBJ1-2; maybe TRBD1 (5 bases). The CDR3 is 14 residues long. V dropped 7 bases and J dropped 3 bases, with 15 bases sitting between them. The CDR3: CASTPPGTYYGYTF. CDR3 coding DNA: TGTGCCAGCACACCTCCAGGGACTTACTATGGCTACACCTTC.

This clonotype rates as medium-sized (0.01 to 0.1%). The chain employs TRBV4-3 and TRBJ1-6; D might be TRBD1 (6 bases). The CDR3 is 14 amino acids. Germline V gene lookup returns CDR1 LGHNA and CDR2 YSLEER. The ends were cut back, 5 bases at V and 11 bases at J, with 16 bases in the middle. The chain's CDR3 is CASSVPGASAPLHF. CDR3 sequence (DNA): TGCGCCAGCAGCGTACCGGGGGCGTCAGCACCCCTCCACTTT.

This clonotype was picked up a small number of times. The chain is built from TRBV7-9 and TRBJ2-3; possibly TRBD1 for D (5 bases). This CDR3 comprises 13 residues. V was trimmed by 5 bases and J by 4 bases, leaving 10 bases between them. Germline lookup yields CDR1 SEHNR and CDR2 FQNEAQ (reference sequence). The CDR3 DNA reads TGTGCCAGCAGCCTCTGGGGCTCAGATACGCAGTATTTT. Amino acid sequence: CASSLWGSDTQYF.

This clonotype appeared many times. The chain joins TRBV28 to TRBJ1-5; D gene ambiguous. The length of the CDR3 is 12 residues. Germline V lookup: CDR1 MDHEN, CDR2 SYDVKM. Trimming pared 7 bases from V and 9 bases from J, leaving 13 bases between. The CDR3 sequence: CASTPARGPQHF. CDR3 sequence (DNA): TGTGCCAGCACCCCGGCCCGGGGGCCCCAGCATTTT.

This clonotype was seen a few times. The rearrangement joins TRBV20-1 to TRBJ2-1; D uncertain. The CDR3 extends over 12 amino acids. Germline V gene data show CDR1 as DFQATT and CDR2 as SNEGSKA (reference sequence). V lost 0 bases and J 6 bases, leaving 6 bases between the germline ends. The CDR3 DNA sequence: TGCAGTGCTAGAGATGCTGTCAATGAGCAGTTCTTC. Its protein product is CSARDAVNEQFF.

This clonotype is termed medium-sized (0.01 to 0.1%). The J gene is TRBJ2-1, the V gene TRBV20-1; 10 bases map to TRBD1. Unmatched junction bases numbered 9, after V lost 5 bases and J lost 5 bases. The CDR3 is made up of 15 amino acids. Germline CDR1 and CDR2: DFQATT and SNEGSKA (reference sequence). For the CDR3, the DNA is TGCAGTGCTTACACGGGACAGGGGAGAAACAATGAGCAGTTCTTC. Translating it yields CSAYTGQGRNNEQFF.